This is a list of T cell receptor beta chains from one sample in a study of blood T cells in healthy people across ages. TCRdb passed the 5' RACE reads through MiXCR, listing each CDR3 protein once. The sample includes a few hundred thousand distinct CDR3 sequences, 50% to 60% of them seen just once. The sequenced material came from blood. All receptors come from a man aged 60 to 75 in good health. CDR3s include the opening cysteine and the closing phenylalanine or tryptophan. The order of the fields is clone size, D gene, V gene, J gene, CDR3 DNA, CDR3 protein. The D gene is left open where the match is weak. Not all rows give a size; the values are once, few, many and, for expanded clones, a class.

-	TRBD1	TRBV20-1	TRBJ1-2	TGCAGTGCCGTCGACAGGGGGAATAGCGGCTACACCTTC	CSAVDRGNSGYTF
-	TRBD2	TRBV2	TRBJ2-3	TGTGCCAGCAGTGAAAGGGAGCGGGGCCCCACAGATACGCAGTATTTT	CASSERERGPTDTQYF
-	TRBD1	TRBV28	TRBJ2-3	TGTGCCAGCAGCATCCTTGACAGGGGAGATACGCAGTATTTT	CASSILDRGDTQYF
-	TRBD2	TRBV29-1	TRBJ2-1	TGCAGCTCCGCACTCACTAACTTGGAAGCGGGGCCCTACAATGAGCAGTTCTTC	CSSALTNLEAGPYNEQFF
-	TRBD1	TRBV6-5	TRBJ2-1	TGTGCCAGCAGTTTGGACAGGGCTCACTACAATGAGCAGTTCTTC	CASSLDRAHYNEQFF
-	-	TRBV7-9	TRBJ1-2	TGTGCCAGCAGCCTCCTGCAAGGGAACGCCTATGGCTACACCTTC	CASSLLQGNAYGYTF
few	TRBD2	TRBV5-1	TRBJ2-3	TGCGCCAGCTCGGCTAGCGGGATCACAGATACGCAGTATTTT	CASSASGITDTQYF
-	TRBD1	TRBV30	TRBJ2-1	TGTGCCTGGAGTGTTGGACAGGGGATCAATGAGCAGTTCTTC	CAWSVGQGINEQFF
few	TRBD2	TRBV7-2	TRBJ2-7	TGTGCCAGCAGCTTAGAGTCTAGCGGATCCTACGAGCAGTACTTC	CASSLESSGSYEQYF
-	-	TRBV27	TRBJ2-3	TGTGCCAGCAGTTCTCAGGGGAGGGGCACAGATACGCAGTATTTT	CASSSQGRGTDTQYF
few	-	TRBV12-3/TRBV12-4	TRBJ1-1	TGTGCCAGCGGCCTTTACAGTAACACTGAAGCTTTCTTT	CASGLYSNTEAFF
-	-	TRBV6-5	TRBJ1-4	TGTGCCAGCAGTTACACGTGGGGAGATGAAAAACTGTTTTTT	CASSYTWGDEKLFF
-	-	TRBV7-9	TRBJ1-1	TGTGCCAGCAGCTTAGGGGCTCGGAACACTGAAGCTTTCTTT	CASSLGARNTEAFF
-	-	TRBV7-2	TRBJ1-4	TGTACCAGCGGCTTAGTACAGTTTAATGAAAAACTGTTTTTT	CTSGLVQFNEKLFF
few	-	TRBV3-1	TRBJ2-3	TGTGCCAGCAGCCGGGGTCACGGTAACACAGATACGCAGTATTTT	CASSRGHGNTDTQYF
many	TRBD1	TRBV4-2	TRBJ1-2	TGTGCCAGCAGCCAAACCCTCCGGGACAGGGTGGGGAAATATGGCTACACCTTC	CASSQTLRDRVGKYGYTF
-	TRBD1	TRBV14	TRBJ2-5	TGTGCCAGCAGCCCCCGGGACAGGGTTTCAACTCAGTACTTC	CASSPRDRVSTQYF
-	TRBD1	TRBV7-2	TRBJ1-5	TGTGCCAGCAGCCTGGACAGGCAACAGCCCCAGCATTTT	CASSLDRQQPQHF
-	-	TRBV9	TRBJ1-6	TGTGCCAGCAGCCCCGAGACAGCCAAGGCAGCACCCCTCCACTTT	CASSPETAKAAPLHF
many	TRBD1	TRBV11-2	TRBJ1-2	TGTGCCAGCAGCTTAGATCTTGGGACAGGGGGCGGCTATGGCTACACCTTC	CASSLDLGTGGGYGYTF
-	-	TRBV20-1	TRBJ2-1	TGCAGTGCTAGAGATCTTGGCAGGCTGGTAGGTGATGAGCAGTTCTTC	CSARDLGRLVGDEQFF
many	-	TRBV3-1	TRBJ2-3	TGTGCCAGCAGCCGGAGGACAGATACGCAGTATTTT	CASSRRTDTQYF
-	TRBD2	TRBV20-1	TRBJ2-4	TGCAGTGCTAGGGGGGTGGGACTAGCGCAAAACATTCAGTACTTC	CSARGVGLAQNIQYF
few	TRBD2	TRBV5-1	TRBJ2-7	TGCGCCAGCAGCTCACTTAGCGGGATGTTCCCCTACGAGCAGTACTTC	CASSSLSGMFPYEQYF
-	-	TRBV20-1	TRBJ2-5	TGCAGTGCTAAGGAGAGAAAAGAGACCCAGTACTTC	CSAKERKETQYF
few	TRBD1	TRBV29-1	TRBJ1-5	TGCAGCGCCGCGCAGGGGGCTAATCAGCCCCAGCATTTT	CSAAQGANQPQHF
few	-	TRBV5-1	TRBJ2-7	TGCGCCAGCAGCACTGGAACACTCTACGAGCAGTACTTC	CASSTGTLYEQYF
-	TRBD2	TRBV6-4	TRBJ2-3	TGTGCCAGCAGTGAAGCTAGCGGGGGGTCCACAGATACGCAGTATTTT	CASSEASGGSTDTQYF
-	-	TRBV9	TRBJ2-7	TGTGCCAGCAGCGTAGGGGCTAGCCTCACCTACGAGCAGTACTTC	CASSVGASLTYEQYF
few	-	TRBV11-2	TRBJ2-6	TGTGCCAGCAGCCACGTGGCAAATGTCGGCTCTGGGGCCAACGTCCTGACTTTC	CASSHVANVGSGANVLTF
-	-	TRBV6-6	TRBJ2-3	TGTGCCAGCAGTTACTCGAAGGGCTCTAGCACAGATACGCAGTATTTT	CASSYSKGSSTDTQYF
-	-	TRBV5-1	TRBJ2-3	TGCGCCAGCAGCTTACCCAGTAGCGGAAGCACAGATACGCAGTATTTT	CASSLPSSGSTDTQYF
few	-	TRBV4-2	TRBJ2-7	TGTGCCAGCAGCCAAGACCCAGGAGAAACAGGGCTCTCCGAGCAGTACTTC	CASSQDPGETGLSEQYF
-	-	TRBV10-3	TRBJ2-7	TGTGCCATCAGTGGGAACCTGAACTACGAGCAGTACTTC	CAISGNLNYEQYF
-	-	TRBV7-2	TRBJ1-4	TGTGCCAGCAGCTTAGTGGCAGGGCGGGCTAATGAAAAACTGTTTTTT	CASSLVAGRANEKLFF
-	-	TRBV2	TRBJ1-2	TGTACCAGCAATGAGGTCGGGCAAATGAACTATGGCTACACCTTC	CTSNEVGQMNYGYTF
-	TRBD1	TRBV7-3	TRBJ2-7	TGTGCCAGCAGCTTAACAGGACAGGGCCTCTTCTACGAGCAGTACTTC	CASSLTGQGLFYEQYF
few	-	TRBV7-2	TRBJ2-1	TGTGCCAGCAAAACACAGGGTACCTATGAGCAGTTCTTC	CASKTQGTYEQFF
-	TRBD1	TRBV5-1	TRBJ1-4	TGCGCCAGCAGCTTGGCCCCGACAGGGCCCAATGAAAAACTGTTTTTT	CASSLAPTGPNEKLFF
-	-	TRBV6-1	TRBJ2-6	TGTGCCAGCAGCCACAGGGCTTTAGGGTCTGGGGCCAACGTCCTGACTTTC	CASSHRALGSGANVLTF
many	-	TRBV20-1	TRBJ2-1	TGCAGTGTACGCGGGGAGTACAATGAGCAGTTCTTC	CSVRGEYNEQFF
few	TRBD2	TRBV20-1	TRBJ2-1	TGCAGTGCCCAGGGGCTAGCGGGAGGAAATGAGCAGTTCTTC	CSAQGLAGGNEQFF
-	TRBD1	TRBV7-2	TRBJ2-7	TGTGCCAGCAGCCGACAGGGGGCTATCCACGAGCAGTACTTC	CASSRQGAIHEQYF
few	-	TRBV6-5	TRBJ2-3	TGTGCCAGCAGTTACTCAGGTCGTCTAGTAGGAGATACGCAGTATTTT	CASSYSGRLVGDTQYF
-	-	TRBV28	TRBJ2-6	TGTGCCAGCAGTTTAGCTGGGGTATCTGAGGCCAACGTCCTGACTTTC	CASSLAGVSEANVLTF
many	-	TRBV24-1	TRBJ2-1	TGTGCCACCAGTGACCTATACAATGAGCAGTTCTTC	CATSDLYNEQFF
-	-	TRBV9	TRBJ2-3	TGTGCCAGCAGCGTAGCTCCCGTCCGGACGCAGTATTTT	CASSVAPVRTQYF
-	-	TRBV20-1	TRBJ1-2	TGCAGTGCTATGGTCAGGGAAAACTATGGCTACACCTTC	CSAMVRENYGYTF
once	-	TRBV24-1	TRBJ2-3	TGTGCCACCCGGAGGGGGGCCGGCACAGATACGCAGTATTTT	CATRRGAGTDTQYF
-	TRBD2	TRBV4-1	TRBJ2-7	TGCGCCAGCAGCCAAGATACTAGGTTGGCCCTAGATTGGGAGGGGACCTACGAGCAGTACTTC	CASSQDTRLALDWEGTYEQYF
once	TRBD1	TRBV27	TRBJ2-7	TGTGCCAGCAGCCCACAGGGGGACGAGCAGTACTTC	CASSPQGDEQYF
-	-	TRBV21-1	TRBJ2-1	TGTGCCAGCAGCAAAGTAAGGAACAATGAGCAGTTCTTC	CASSKVRNNEQFF
-	-	TRBV6-2/TRBV6-3	TRBJ2-7	TGTGCCAGCAGTTATTCCCCCAGAGCGGGCTACGAGCAGTACTTC	CASSYSPRAGYEQYF
few	TRBD2	TRBV7-2	TRBJ2-7	TGTGCCAGCAGCTTAGCGGGGGGGGAAACCTACGAGCAGTACTTC	CASSLAGGETYEQYF
-	-	TRBV6-5	TRBJ1-2	TGTGCCAGCAGACACCCGAGTTCCGGGATAAACACCTTC	CASRHPSSGINTF
-	-	TRBV4-2	TRBJ1-2	TGTGCCAGCAGCCAAGATCCGGGGTATGGCTACACCTTC	CASSQDPGYGYTF
many	-	TRBV11-2	TRBJ2-7	TGTGCCAGCAGCTTGCGGGGGCAGGGGTACGAGCAGTACTTC	CASSLRGQGYEQYF
few	-	TRBV7-9	TRBJ1-2	TGTGCCAGCAGCCCCCGGGGGGTTAACTATGGCTACACCTTC	CASSPRGVNYGYTF
many	-	TRBV29-1	TRBJ2-7	TGCAGCGTTGAACAGGCCTACGAGCAGTACTTC	CSVEQAYEQYF
-	TRBD1	TRBV29-1	TRBJ2-3	TGCAGCGTTGGGACAGGGGATACGCAGTATTTT	CSVGTGDTQYF